The clone carrying this TCR beta chain occurred once. No antigen is known for it. These data are taken from a study of T cell responses to AZD1222 COVID-19 vaccine. Study-wide results and limits: Seropositive at baseline were only a handful of AZD1222 recipients. In a largely white British group with more females than males, clonal diversity was possibly underestimated. There were vaccine-associated CD4 TCRs across spike, dominant at 160-218 and 743-854.

TCRdb's table, derived via immunoSEQ multiplex PCR, lists solely in-frame clones and lacks some. This table has about 75,000 clones, more than 70% appearing once. Sequences were derived from peripheral blood, sampled 28 days after the second dose of the MenACWY control vaccine. This TCR derives from an adult who received the MenACWY meningococcal vaccine as a control.

DNA for the CDR3: TGTGCCAGCAGCCTGGGCCATTCCGGAAACACCATATATTTT. Translation gives CASSLGHSGNTIYF. The V and J genes are TRBV28 and TRBJ1-3; D not certain. Trimming removed 6 bases from V and 4 bases from J, with 13 bases in between. The CDR3 spans 14 residues. The germline V gene encodes CDR1 MDHEN and CDR2 SYDVKM.